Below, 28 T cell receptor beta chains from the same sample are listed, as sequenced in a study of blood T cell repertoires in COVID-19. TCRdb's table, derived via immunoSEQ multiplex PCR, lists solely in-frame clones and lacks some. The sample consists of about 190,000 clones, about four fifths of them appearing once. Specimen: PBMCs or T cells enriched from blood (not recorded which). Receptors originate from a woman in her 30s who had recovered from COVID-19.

The CDR3 nucleotides are TGTGCCAGCAGACGCCGCACCACAGGGGTTGAAGCACCCCTCCACTTT. Translating gives CASRRRTTGVEAPLHF. The V and J genes are TRBV27 and TRBJ1-6; 7 nucleotides align to TRBD1. This CDR3 is built from 16 residues. Per the germline V gene, CDR1 is MNHEY and CDR2 is SMNVEV (reference sequence). V was clipped by 6 bases and J by 11 bases; unmatched bases: 16.

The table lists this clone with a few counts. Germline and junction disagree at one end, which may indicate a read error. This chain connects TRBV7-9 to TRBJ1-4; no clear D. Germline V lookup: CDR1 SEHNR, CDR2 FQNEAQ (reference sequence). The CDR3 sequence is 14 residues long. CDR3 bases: TGTGCCAGCAGCTTCATCGGATTGGGAGAAAGACTGTTTTTT. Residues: CASSFIGLGERLFF.

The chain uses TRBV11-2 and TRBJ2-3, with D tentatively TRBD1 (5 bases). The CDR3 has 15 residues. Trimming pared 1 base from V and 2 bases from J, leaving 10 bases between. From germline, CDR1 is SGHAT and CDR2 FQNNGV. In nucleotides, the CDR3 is TGTGCCAGCAGCTTAGTCGTGGGGCCCACAGATACGCAGTATTTT. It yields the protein CASSLVVGPTDTQYF.

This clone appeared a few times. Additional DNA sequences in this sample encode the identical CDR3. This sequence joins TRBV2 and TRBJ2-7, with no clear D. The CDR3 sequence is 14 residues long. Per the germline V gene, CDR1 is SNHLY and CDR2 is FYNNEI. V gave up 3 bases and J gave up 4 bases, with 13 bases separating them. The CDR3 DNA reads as TGTGCCAGCAGTGATCGAGGTCTCACGTACGAGCAGTACTTC. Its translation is CASSDRGLTYEQYF. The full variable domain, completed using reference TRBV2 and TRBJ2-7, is EPEVTQTPSHQVTQMGQEVILRCVPISNHLYFYWYRQILGQKVEFLVSFYNNEISEKSEIFDDQFSVERPDGSNFTLKIRSTKLEDSAMYFCASSDRGLTYEQYFGPGTRLTVT.

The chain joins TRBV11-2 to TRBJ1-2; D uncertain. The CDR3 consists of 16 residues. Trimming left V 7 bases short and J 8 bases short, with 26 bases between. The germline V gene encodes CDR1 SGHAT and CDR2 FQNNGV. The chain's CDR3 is CASTLVGGPLSRGYTF. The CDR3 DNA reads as TGTGCCAGCACCCTAGTCGGAGGACCCCTTTCTAGAGGCTACACCTTC. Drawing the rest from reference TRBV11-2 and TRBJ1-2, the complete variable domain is EAGVAQSPRYKIIEKRQSVAFWCNPISGHATLYWYQQILGQGPKLLIQFQNNGVVDDSQLPKDRFSAERLKGVDSTLKIQPAKLEDSAVYLCASTLVGGPLSRGYTFGSGTRLTVV.

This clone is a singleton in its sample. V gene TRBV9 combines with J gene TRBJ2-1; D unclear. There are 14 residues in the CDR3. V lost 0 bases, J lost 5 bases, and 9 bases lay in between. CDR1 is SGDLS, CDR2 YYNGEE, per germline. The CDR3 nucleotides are TGTGCCAGCAGCGTAGACCAGGTGGACAATGAGCAGTTCTTC. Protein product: CASSVDQVDNEQFF.

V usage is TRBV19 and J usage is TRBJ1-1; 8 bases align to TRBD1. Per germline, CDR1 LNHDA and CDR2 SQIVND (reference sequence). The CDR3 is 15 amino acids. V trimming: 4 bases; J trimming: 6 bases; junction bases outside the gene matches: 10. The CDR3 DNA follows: TGTGCCAGTAGTAAACGACAGGGGCGCTACTCTGAAGCTTTCTTT. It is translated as CASSKRQGRYSEAFF. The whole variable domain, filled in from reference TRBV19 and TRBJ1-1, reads DGGITQSPKYLFRKEGQNVTLSCEQNLNHDAMYWYRQDPGQGLRLIYYSQIVNDFQKGDIAEGYSVSREKKESFPLTVTSAQKNPTAFYLCASSKRQGRYSEAFFGQGTRLTVV.

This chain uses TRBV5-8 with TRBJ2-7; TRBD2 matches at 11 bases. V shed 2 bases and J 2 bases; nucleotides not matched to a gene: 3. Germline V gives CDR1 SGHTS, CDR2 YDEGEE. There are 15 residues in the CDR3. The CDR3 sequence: CASSFTSGSPYEQYF. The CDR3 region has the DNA TGTGCCAGCAGCTTTACTAGCGGGAGCCCCTACGAGCAGTACTTC.

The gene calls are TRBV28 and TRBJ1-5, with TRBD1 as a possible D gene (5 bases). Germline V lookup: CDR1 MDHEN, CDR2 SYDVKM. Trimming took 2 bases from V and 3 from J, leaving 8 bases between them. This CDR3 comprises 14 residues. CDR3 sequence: CASSLEQDNQPQHF. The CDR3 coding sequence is TGTGCCAGCAGTTTAGAACAGGACAATCAGCCCCAGCATTTT.

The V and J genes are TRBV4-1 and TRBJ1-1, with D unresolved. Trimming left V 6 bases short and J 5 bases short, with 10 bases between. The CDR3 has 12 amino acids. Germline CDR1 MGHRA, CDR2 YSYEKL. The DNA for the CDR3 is TGCGCCAGCAGACTCGCCGGGACTGAAGCTTTCTTT. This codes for CASRLAGTEAFF.

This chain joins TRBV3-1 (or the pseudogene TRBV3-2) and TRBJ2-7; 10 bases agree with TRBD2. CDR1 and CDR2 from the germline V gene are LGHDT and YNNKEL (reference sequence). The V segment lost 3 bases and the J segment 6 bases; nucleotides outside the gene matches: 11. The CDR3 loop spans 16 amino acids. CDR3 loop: CASSHIAGGGSGEQYF. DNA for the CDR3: TGTGCCAGCAGCCACATAGCGGGAGGAGGTAGTGGCGAGCAGTACTTC.

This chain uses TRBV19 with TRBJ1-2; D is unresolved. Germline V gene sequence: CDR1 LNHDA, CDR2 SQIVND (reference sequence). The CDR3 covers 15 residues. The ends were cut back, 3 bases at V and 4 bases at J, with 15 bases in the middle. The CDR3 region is CASSITLAGSYGYTF. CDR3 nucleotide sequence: TGTGCCAGTAGTATTACCCTGGCAGGCTCCTATGGCTACACCTTC.

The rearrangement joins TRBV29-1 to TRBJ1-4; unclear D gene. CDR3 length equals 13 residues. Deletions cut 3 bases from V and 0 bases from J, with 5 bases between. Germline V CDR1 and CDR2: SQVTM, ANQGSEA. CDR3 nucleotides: TGCAGCGTTGACGGTGCAACTAATGAAAAACTGTTTTTT. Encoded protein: CSVDGATNEKLFF.

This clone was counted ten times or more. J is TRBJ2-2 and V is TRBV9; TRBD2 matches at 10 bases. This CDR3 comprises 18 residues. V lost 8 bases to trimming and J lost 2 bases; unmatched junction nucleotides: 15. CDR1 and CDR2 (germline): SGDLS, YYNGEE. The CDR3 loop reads CASVFKWSGRDNTGELFF. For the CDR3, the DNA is TGTGCCAGTGTTTTTAAGTGGAGCGGGAGGGACAACACCGGGGAGCTGTTTTTT.

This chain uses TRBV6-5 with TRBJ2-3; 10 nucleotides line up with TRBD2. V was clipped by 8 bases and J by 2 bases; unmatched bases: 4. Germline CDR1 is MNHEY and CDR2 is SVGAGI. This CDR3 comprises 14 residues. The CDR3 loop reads CASRTSGNTDTQYF. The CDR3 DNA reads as TGTGCCAGCCGGACTAGCGGAAACACAGATACGCAGTATTTT.

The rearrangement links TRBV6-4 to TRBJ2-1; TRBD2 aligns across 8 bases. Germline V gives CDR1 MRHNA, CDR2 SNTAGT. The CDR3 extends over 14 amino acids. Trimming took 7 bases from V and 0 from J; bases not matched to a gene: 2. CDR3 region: CASKREGSYNEQFF. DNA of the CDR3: TGTGCCAGCAAACGGGAGGGCTCCTACAATGAGCAGTTCTTC.

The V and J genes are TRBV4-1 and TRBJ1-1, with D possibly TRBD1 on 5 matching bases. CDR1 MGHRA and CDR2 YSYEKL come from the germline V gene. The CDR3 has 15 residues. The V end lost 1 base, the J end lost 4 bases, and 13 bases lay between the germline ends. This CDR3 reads CASSQVQTVSTEAFF. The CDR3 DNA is TGCGCCAGCAGCCAAGTTCAGACAGTTAGCACTGAAGCTTTCTTT.

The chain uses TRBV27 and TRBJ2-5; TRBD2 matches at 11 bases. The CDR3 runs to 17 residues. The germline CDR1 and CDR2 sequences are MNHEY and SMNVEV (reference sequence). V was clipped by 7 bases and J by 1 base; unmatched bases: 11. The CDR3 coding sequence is TGTGCCAGCACCGGAGGAACTAGCGGGGGCTTCCAAGAGACCCAGTACTTC. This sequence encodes CASTGGTSGGFQETQYF.

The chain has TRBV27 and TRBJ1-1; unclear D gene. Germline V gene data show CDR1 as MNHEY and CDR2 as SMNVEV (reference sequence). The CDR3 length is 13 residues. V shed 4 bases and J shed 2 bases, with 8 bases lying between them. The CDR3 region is CASSWAGNTEAFF. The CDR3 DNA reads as TGTGCCAGCAGTTGGGCTGGCAACACTGAAGCTTTCTTT.

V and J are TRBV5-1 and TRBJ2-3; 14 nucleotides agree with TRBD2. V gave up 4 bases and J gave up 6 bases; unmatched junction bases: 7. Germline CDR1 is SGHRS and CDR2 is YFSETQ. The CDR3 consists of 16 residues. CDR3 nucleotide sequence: TGCGCCAGCAGCCCCCCGGGACTAGCGGGAGAGGATACGCAGTATTTT. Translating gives CASSPPGLAGEDTQYF.

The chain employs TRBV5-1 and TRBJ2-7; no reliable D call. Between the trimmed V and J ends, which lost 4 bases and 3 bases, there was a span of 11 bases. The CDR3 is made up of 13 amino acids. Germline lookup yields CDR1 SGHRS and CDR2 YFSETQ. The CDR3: CASSPWSGYEQYF. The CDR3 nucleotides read TGCGCCAGCAGCCCCTGGTCCGGCTACGAGCAGTACTTC.

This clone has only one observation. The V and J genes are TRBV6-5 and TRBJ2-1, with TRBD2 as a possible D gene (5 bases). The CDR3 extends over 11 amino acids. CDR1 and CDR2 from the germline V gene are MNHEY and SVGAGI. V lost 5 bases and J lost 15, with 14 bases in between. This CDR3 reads CASSQSLVWFF. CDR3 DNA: TGTGCCAGCAGTCAATCACTAGTATGGTTCTTC.

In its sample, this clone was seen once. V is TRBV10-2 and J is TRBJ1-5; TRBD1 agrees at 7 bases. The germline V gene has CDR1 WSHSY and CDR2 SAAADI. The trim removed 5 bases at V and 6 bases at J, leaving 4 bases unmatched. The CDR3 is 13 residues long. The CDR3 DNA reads TGCGCCAGCAGTCGAGACAGGGTTCAGCCCCAGCATTTT. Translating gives CASSRDRVQPQHF.

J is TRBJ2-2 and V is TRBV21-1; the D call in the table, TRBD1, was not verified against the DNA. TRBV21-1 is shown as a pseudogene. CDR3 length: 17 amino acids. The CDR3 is CASSPRDRGPNTGELFF. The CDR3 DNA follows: TGTGCCAGCAGCCCCAGGGACAGGGGACCTAACACCGGGGAGCTGTTTTTT.

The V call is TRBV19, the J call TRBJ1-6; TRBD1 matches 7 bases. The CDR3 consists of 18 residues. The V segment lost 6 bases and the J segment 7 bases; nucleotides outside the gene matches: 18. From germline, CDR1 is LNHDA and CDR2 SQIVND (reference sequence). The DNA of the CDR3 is TGTGCCAGTAGCTCGAGGAGGGCCAGGGGGAGCGGAAATTCACCCCTCCACTTT. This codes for CASSSRRARGSGNSPLHF.

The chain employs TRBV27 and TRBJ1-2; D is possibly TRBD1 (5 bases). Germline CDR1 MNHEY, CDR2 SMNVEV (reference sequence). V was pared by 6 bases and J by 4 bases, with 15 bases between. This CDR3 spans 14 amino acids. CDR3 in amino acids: CASSTRDRGYGYTF. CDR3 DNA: TGTGCCAGCAGCACCCGCGACAGAGGCTATGGCTACACCTTC.

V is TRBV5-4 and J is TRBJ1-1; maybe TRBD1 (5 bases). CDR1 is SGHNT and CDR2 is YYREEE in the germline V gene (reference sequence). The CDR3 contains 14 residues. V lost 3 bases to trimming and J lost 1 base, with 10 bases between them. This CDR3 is CASSSQAGNTEAFF. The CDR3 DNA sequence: TGTGCCAGCAGCTCACAGGCCGGGAACACTGAAGCTTTCTTT.

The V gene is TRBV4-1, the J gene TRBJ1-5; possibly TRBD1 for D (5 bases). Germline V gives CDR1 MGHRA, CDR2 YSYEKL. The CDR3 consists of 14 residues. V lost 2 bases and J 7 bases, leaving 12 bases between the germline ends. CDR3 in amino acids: CASSQLMGPQPQHF. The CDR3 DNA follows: TGCGCCAGCAGCCAACTGATGGGGCCACAGCCCCAGCATTTT.